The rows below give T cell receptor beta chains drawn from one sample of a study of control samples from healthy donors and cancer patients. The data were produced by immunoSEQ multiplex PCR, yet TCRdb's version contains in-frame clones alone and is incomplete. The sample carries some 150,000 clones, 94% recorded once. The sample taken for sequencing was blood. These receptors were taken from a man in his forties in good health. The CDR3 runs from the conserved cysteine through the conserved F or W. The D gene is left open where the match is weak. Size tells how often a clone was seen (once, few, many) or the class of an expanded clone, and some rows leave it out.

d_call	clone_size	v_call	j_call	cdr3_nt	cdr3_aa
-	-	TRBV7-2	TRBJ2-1	TGTGCCAGCAGCCTCGACTATTTAGGGGGGAATGAGCAGTTCTTC	CASSLDYLGGNEQFF
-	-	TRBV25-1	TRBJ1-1	TGTGCCAGCAAAGACAGGCCCAATCGAGAGGCTTTCTTT	CASKDRPNREAFF
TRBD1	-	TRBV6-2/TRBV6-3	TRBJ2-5	TGTGCCAGCAGTTACGGGACAGAGACCCTTTGGTACCAAGAGACCCAGTACTTC	CASSYGTETLWYQETQYF
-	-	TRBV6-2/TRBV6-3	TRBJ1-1	TGTGCCAGCAGTCTTCTCCGGGGAGGTACTGAAGCTTTCTTT	CASSLLRGGTEAFF
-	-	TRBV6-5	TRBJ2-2	TGTGCCAGCAGTTACTCGAGGGGAGCGGCCGGGGAGCTGTTTTTT	CASSYSRGAAGELFF
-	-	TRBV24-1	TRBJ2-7	TGTGCCACCAGTGATTTCTACGAGCAGTACTTC	CATSDFYEQYF
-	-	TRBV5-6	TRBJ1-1	TGTGCCAGCATAGTGGGGGCTATGAACACTGAAGCTTTCTTT	CASIVGAMNTEAFF
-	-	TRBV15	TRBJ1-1	TGTGCCACCAGCAGAGTGGTCGGGACTGAAGCTTTCTTT	CATSRVVGTEAFF
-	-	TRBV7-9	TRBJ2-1	TGTGCCAGCAGCTTAAGCGCGAAGGAGCAGTTCTTC	CASSLSAKEQFF
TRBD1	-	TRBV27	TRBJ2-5	TGTGCCAGCAGGGATAGGGGGCAGACCCAGTACTTC	CASRDRGQTQYF
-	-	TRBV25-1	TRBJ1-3	TGTGCCAGCAGTTTGGGGGGGGCAACGGGAAACACCATATATTTT	CASSLGGATGNTIYF
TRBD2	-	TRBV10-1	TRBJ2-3	TGCGCCAGCAGCGAGGGACTAGCGGGGGGGGTAGATACGCAGTATTTT	CASSEGLAGGVDTQYF
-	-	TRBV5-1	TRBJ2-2	TGCGCCAGCAGCGCGCTGGCCGGGGAGCTGTTTTTT	CASSALAGELFF
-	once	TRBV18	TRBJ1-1	TGTGCCAGCTCATTGGGCGATGAAGCTTTCTTT	CASSLGDEAFF
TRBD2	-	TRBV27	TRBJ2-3	TGTGCCAGCAGTCCCGGACTAGCGGGGTCAACAGATACGCAGTATTTT	CASSPGLAGSTDTQYF
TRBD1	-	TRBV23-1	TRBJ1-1	TGCGCCAGCAGTCAATCGGGGACAGGGTCCCTGGGAACTGAAGCTTTCTTT	CASSQSGTGSLGTEAFF
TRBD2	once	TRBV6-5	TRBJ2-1	TGTGCCAGCAGTTTTAGCGGGCTAAGCTCCTACAATGAGCAGTTCTTC	CASSFSGLSSYNEQFF
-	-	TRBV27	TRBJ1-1	TGTGCCAGCAGTTTATTTCAGGGCGGGAAATGGTGGAACACTGAAGCTTTCTTT	CASSLFQGGKWWNTEAFF
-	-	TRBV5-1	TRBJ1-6	TGCGCCAGCAGCCAGGTCGGGGGGCCTAATTCACCCCTCCACTTT	CASSQVGGPNSPLHF
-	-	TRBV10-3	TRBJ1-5	TGTGCCATCAGTGAGTCGGCAATCAATCAGCCCCAGCATTTT	CAISESAINQPQHF
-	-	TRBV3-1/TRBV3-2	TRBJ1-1	TGTGCCAGCAGCCACTCGGTCGGGGGCTTAGAAGCTTTCTTT	CASSHSVGGLEAFF
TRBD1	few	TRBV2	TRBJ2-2	TGTGCCAGTAAACAGGGGTTTAAGACCGGGGAGCTGTTTTTT	CASKQGFKTGELFF
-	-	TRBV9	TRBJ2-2	TGTGCCAGCAGCGGGCAGAAAAACACCGGGGAGCTGTTTTTT	CASSGQKNTGELFF
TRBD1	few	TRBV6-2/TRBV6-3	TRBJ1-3	TGTGCCAGCAGTTACCCAGGGGGCCTGGACACCATATATTTT	CASSYPGGLDTIYF
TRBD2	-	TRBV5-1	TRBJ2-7	TGCGCCAGCAGCCGACTGACTAGCGGGAGTTACGAGCAGTACTTC	CASSRLTSGSYEQYF
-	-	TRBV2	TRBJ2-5	TGTGCCAGCACGTCGCGGGGTCTCGAGACCCAGTACTTC	CASTSRGLETQYF
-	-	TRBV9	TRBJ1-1	TGTGCCAGCAGCGTAGGGGTCTCGCACACTGAAGCTTTCTTT	CASSVGVSHTEAFF
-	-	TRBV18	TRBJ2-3	TGTGCCAGCTCATCCACCGTCGGAGATACGCAGTATTTT	CASSSTVGDTQYF
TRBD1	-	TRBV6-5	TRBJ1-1	TGTGCCAGCAGGGCCACAGGGGGCGCGTACACTGAAGCTTTCTTT	CASRATGGAYTEAFF
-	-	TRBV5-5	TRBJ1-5	TGTGCCAGCAGCTTGTCAGGGACAAATCAGCCCCAGCATTTT	CASSLSGTNQPQHF
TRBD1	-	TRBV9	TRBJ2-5	TGTGCCAGCAGCGTAGAAGAAGGGGGCGTTTCGGAGACCCAGTACTTC	CASSVEEGGVSETQYF
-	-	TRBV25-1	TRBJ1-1	TGTGCCAGCAGGCGGGGGTACACTGAAGCTTTCTTT	CASRRGYTEAFF
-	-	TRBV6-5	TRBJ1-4	TGTGCCAGCAAGGGGCAGTTATTCGAAAAACTGTTTTTT	CASKGQLFEKLFF
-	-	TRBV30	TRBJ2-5	TGTGCCTGGAGTGTACTCGTTCTGGAGACCCAGTACTTC	CAWSVLVLETQYF
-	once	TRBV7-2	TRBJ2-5	TGTGCCAGCAATGAATGGGAGCGCACTCAAGAGACCCAGTACTTC	CASNEWERTQETQYF
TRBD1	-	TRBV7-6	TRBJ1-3	TGTGCCAGCAGCTTAGCAGGGACAGACTCTGGAAACACCATATATTTT	CASSLAGTDSGNTIYF
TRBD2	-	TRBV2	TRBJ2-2	TGTGCCAGCGGGGGACTAGCGGGGGAAACCGGGGAGCTGTTTTTT	CASGGLAGETGELFF
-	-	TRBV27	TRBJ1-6	TGTGCCAGCAGTTCCCCAAGAAATTCACCCCTCCACTTT	CASSSPRNSPLHF
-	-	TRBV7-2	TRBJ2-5	TGTGCCAGCAGCTTAGGGCGGCCTGGGACCCAGTACTTC	CASSLGRPGTQYF
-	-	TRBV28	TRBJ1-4	TGTGCCAGCAGTTTTAATCGCGAAAAACTGTTTTTT	CASSFNREKLFF
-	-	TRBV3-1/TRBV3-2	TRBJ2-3	TGTGCCAGCAGCCAAGGAACGAGCGCCACAGATACGCAGTATTTT	CASSQGTSATDTQYF
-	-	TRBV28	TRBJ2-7	TGTGCCAGCAGTTTGAATATTGACGACAGTACCGCGGCCTACGAGCAGTACTTC	CASSLNIDDSTAAYEQYF
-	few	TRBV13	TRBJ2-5	TGTGCCAGCAGCCGGACCCCCACACCCCAAGAGACCCAGTACTTC	CASSRTPTPQETQYF